Presented here are 29 T cell receptor beta chains from one specimen sequenced in a study of blood T cell repertoires in COVID-19. Profiling relied on immunoSEQ multiplex PCR, and the TCRdb table lists in-frame clones only, not all of them. Among some 150,000 clones listed, 80% to 85% were seen once. The sample taken for sequencing was peripheral blood. The receptors shown here come from a woman aged 60-75 years with acute or convalescent COVID-19.

The genes are TRBV21-1 and TRBJ2-4; the table's D call TRBD2 went unverified against the DNA. TRBV21-1 has pseudogene status. CDR3 size: 15 residues. The CDR3 nucleotides are TGTGCCAGCAGCTCCTCTAGCGGGAGGGCCAGCATTCAGTACTTC. Translated: CASSSSSGRASIQYF.

The chain combines TRBV18 with TRBJ1-1; D is uncertain. The length of the CDR3 is 15 residues. Germline V gives CDR1 KGHSH, CDR2 LQKENI. Trimming removed 6 bases from V and 0 bases from J, with 14 bases in between. This chain's CDR3 is CASSLRSGLNTEAFF. CDR3 DNA sequence: TGTGCCAGCTCCCTTCGTTCCGGGTTGAACACTGAAGCTTTCTTT. Full variable domain (remainder filled in from reference TRBV18 and TRBJ1-1): NAGVMQNPRHLVRRRGQEARLRCSPMKGHSHVYWYRQLPEEGLKFMVYLQKENIIDESGMPKERFSAEFPKEGPSILRIQQVVRGDSAAYFCASSLRSGLNTEAFFGQGTRLTVV.

The V call is TRBV7-3, the J call TRBJ2-5; D is ambiguous. Germline V lookup: CDR1 SGHTA, CDR2 FQGTGA. Trimming cost V 5 bases and J 2 bases, with 9 bases left between them. The CDR3 contains 13 residues. The CDR3 here is CASSRSFQETQYF. The CDR3 DNA reads as TGTGCCAGCAGCCGGTCTTTTCAAGAGACCCAGTACTTC.

The chain uses TRBV19 and TRBJ2-7; 8 nucleotides agree with TRBD1. The CDR3 consists of 15 residues. Trimming at V came to 6 bases and at J to 5 bases, leaving 12 bases not matched to a gene. Germline-derived CDR1 and CDR2 are LNHDA and SQIVND (reference sequence). CDR3 protein: CASRPPGTGKNEQYF. The CDR3 bases are TGTGCCAGTAGACCTCCCGGGACAGGTAAAAACGAGCAGTACTTC.

J is TRBJ2-3 and V is TRBV11-2, with a tentative D call TRBD1 (8 bases). Between the trimmed V and J ends, which lost 5 bases and 6 bases, there was a span of 27 bases. Per the germline V gene, CDR1 is SGHAT and CDR2 is FQNNGV. The CDR3 is made up of 18 amino acids. The CDR3 DNA follows: TGTGCCAGCAGCCTTGGGGGGGACAGGCCCGGTTCATGGGATACGCAGTATTTT. It codes for CASSLGGDRPGSWDTQYF.

CDR3: CASSQDLIGQYNEQFF. The CDR3 bases are TGCGCCAGCAGCCAAGATCTTATAGGACAATACAATGAGCAGTTCTTC. This chain connects TRBV4-3 to TRBJ2-1; TRBD1 is a possible D gene (5 bases). Trimming shortened V by 0 bases and J by 4 bases, and 13 bases separated the two germline ends. The V gene's germline CDR1 is LGHNA and CDR2 YSLEER. The CDR3 extends over 16 amino acids.

The chain links TRBV27 to TRBJ2-7, with a tentative D call TRBD1 (5 bases). Germline V gene data show CDR1 as MNHEY and CDR2 as SMNVEV (reference sequence). V was shortened by 5 bases and J by 1 base, with 9 bases between the two germline ends. The CDR3 consists of 13 residues. CDR3 DNA: TGTGCCAGCAGTACCGACAGATCCTACGAGCAGTACTTC. Translated: CASSTDRSYEQYF.

This clone appeared once. The rearrangement uses TRBV5-4 and TRBJ2-4; TRBD1 is a possible D gene (6 bases). The length of the CDR3 is 16 residues. V shed 4 bases and J shed 0 bases, with 14 bases lying between them. CDR1 and CDR2 from the germline V gene are SGHNT and YYREEE (reference sequence). The CDR3 nucleotides are TGTGCCAGCAGCCTCGGACAGCCCTTAGCCAAAAACATTCAGTACTTC. Its protein product is CASSLGQPLAKNIQYF.

J is TRBJ1-3 and V is TRBV28; 9 bases are shared with TRBD1. The CDR3 extends over 14 amino acids. Germline CDR1 reads MDHEN; CDR2 reads SYDVKM. With V trimmed by 5 bases and J by 4 bases, 3 bases remained unmatched. The CDR3 nucleotides read TGTGCCAGCAGTGAGGGACAGGGAGGAAACACCATATATTTT. It is translated as CASSEGQGGNTIYF.

The J gene is TRBJ1-6, the V gene TRBV6-2 or TRBV6-3; a possible D gene is TRBD1 (6 bases). This CDR3 region has 16 residues. Germline values: CDR1 MNHEY, CDR2 SVGEGT. The V gene lost 2 bases and the J gene lost 9 bases, with 17 bases spanning the gap. The CDR3: CASSYIGGAGASPLHF. The CDR3 DNA follows: TGTGCCAGCAGTTACATTGGGGGCGCGGGCGCTTCACCCCTCCACTTT.

V and J are TRBV3-1 (or the pseudogene TRBV3-2) and TRBJ2-7; D may be TRBD2 (6 bases). V gave up 1 base and J gave up 6 bases, with 16 bases separating them. The V gene's germline CDR1 is LGHDT and CDR2 YNNKEL (reference sequence). CDR3 length: 15 residues. CDR3 region: CASSQAGVVAFEQYF. The CDR3 DNA is TGTGCCAGCAGCCAAGCGGGGGTTGTTGCATTCGAGCAGTACTTC.

This chain connects TRBV18 to TRBJ1-1, with D unresolved. The CDR3 consists of 14 residues. The germline V gene encodes CDR1 KGHSH and CDR2 LQKENI. Trimming left V 4 bases short and J 8 bases short, with 17 bases between. DNA of the CDR3: TGTGCCAGCTCACAAACAATCGCGGTAGCCGAAGCTTTCTTT. It encodes CASSQTIAVAEAFF.

The chain recombines TRBV4-1 with TRBJ2-7; D remains ambiguous. The CDR3 totals 14 residues. V lost 1 base and J 6 bases, leaving 13 bases between the germline ends. CDR1 and CDR2 (germline): MGHRA, YSYEKL. The CDR3 protein is CASSQGIGAIEQYF. The CDR3 DNA is TGCGCCAGCAGCCAAGGAATAGGAGCGATCGAGCAGTACTTC.

The rearrangement links TRBV15 to TRBJ2-2, with 7 bases matching TRBD1. The CDR3 loop spans 13 amino acids. The germline gives CDR1 LNHNV, CDR2 YYDKDF (reference sequence). V lost 5 bases and J lost 4; bases outside the gene matches: 1. DNA for the CDR3: TGTGCCACCAGCCGGGACAGCACCGGGGAGCTGTTTTTT. This codes for CATSRDSTGELFF.

The V gene is TRBV19, the J gene TRBJ1-1; D is undetermined. The CDR3 contains 12 residues. Trimming shortened V by 5 bases and J by 7 bases, and 11 bases separated the two germline ends. Germline loops: CDR1 LNHDA, CDR2 SQIVND (reference sequence). CDR3 coding DNA: TGTGCCAGTAGTCAGGAAGTTATTGAAGCTTTCTTT. It yields the protein CASSQEVIEAFF.

J is TRBJ2-3 and V is TRBV5-4, with 10 bases that match TRBD2. The CDR3 runs to 16 residues. The germline V gene has CDR1 SGHNT and CDR2 YYREEE (reference sequence). Germline trimming cut 4 bases from V and 5 bases from J; bases unmatched to any gene: 10. The CDR3 bases are TGTGCCAGCAGCCCATCTAGCGGGAGTTGGGTAGATACGCAGTATTTT. It translates to CASSPSSGSWVDTQYF.

CDR3 coding DNA: TGTGCCAGCAGCTCTCTTCCATTAACCGCCCAGCGGCGCACAGATACGCAGTATTTT. Its protein is CASSSLPLTAQRRTDTQYF. V and J are TRBV7-2 and TRBJ2-3; a possible D gene is TRBD2 (5 bases). V gave up 4 bases and J gave up 1 base, with 24 bases separating them. CDR3 length: 19 amino acids. Germline assignment: CDR1 SGHTA and CDR2 FQGNSA.

The rearrangement uses TRBV24-1 and TRBJ1-2; the D is unclear. CDR1 KGHDR and CDR2 SFDVKD come from the germline V gene. The V and J ends lost 2 bases and 8 bases respectively, with 11 bases between them. The length of the CDR3 is 13 residues. CDR3 nucleotides: TGTGCCACCAGTGATTCGGGGTCATTCGGCTACACCTTC. Translation: CATSDSGSFGYTF.

V gene TRBV7-3 combines with J gene TRBJ2-3; no reliable D call. CDR3 size: 13 residues. Germline values: CDR1 SGHTA, CDR2 FQGTGA. V lost 3 bases and J 2 bases, leaving 6 bases between the germline ends. In DNA form, the CDR3 reads TGTGCCAGCAGCTTCGGAGCCACAGATACGCAGTATTTT. Translating gives CASSFGATDTQYF.

The chain carries TRBV7-8 and TRBJ1-2; a possible D gene is TRBD1 (5 bases). Germline CDR1 is SGHVS and CDR2 is FQNEAQ. The V end was cut by 0 bases, the J end by 3 bases, with 5 bases between. The CDR3 spans 13 residues. The CDR3 sequence is CASSLATDYGYTF. CDR3 nucleotides: TGTGCCAGCAGCTTAGCGACAGACTATGGCTACACCTTC.

The V gene is TRBV19, the J gene TRBJ1-1; unclear D gene. The CDR3 contains 14 residues. The germline V and J ends were trimmed by 5 bases and 1 base, with 11 bases remaining between them. Germline CDR1 reads LNHDA; CDR2 reads SQIVND (reference sequence). The CDR3 bases are TGTGCCAGTAGTCCGCGGGTAGGGAACACTGAAGCTTTCTTT. Translated: CASSPRVGNTEAFF.

This sequence joins TRBV7-9 and TRBJ2-1; perhaps TRBD1 as D (6 bases). The CDR3 length is 15 residues. V was shortened by 5 bases and J by 5 bases, with 16 bases between the two germline ends. CDR1 and CDR2 (germline): SEHNR, FQNEAQ (reference sequence). The CDR3 DNA follows: TGTGCCAGCAGCAAACCAACGGACAGCGACAATGAGCAGTTCTTC. Translating it yields CASSKPTDSDNEQFF.

The rearrangement uses TRBV5-4 and TRBJ2-7; 7 bases match TRBD1. This CDR3 is 14 amino acids long. V shed 2 bases, J shed 3 bases, and the junction held 5 bases outside the gene matches. The germline CDR1 and CDR2 sequences are SGHNT and YYREEE (reference sequence). CDR3 region: CASSFAGGHYEQYF. CDR3 bases: TGTGCCAGCAGCTTTGCAGGGGGACACTACGAGCAGTACTTC.

This clone was seen a handful of times. The chain joins TRBV19 to TRBJ1-5, with D hard to call. Trimming shortened V by 6 bases and J by 2 bases, and 8 bases separated the two germline ends. The CDR3 length is 13 residues. From germline, CDR1 is LNHDA and CDR2 SQIVND (reference sequence). The CDR3 sequence is CASRAVGNQPQHF. The CDR3 nucleotides read TGTGCCAGTAGAGCGGTGGGCAATCAGCCCCAGCATTTT.

The rearrangement joins TRBV19 to TRBJ2-7, with D possibly matching TRBD1 (7 bases). Trimming cost V 10 bases and J 5 bases, with 12 bases left between them. CDR3 length: 11 residues. The germline gives CDR1 LNHDA, CDR2 SQIVND (reference sequence). CDR3 loop: CATGGGHEQYF. The CDR3 DNA is TGTGCCACCGGAGGGGGCCACGAGCAGTACTTC.

The genes are TRBV19 and TRBJ2-1; D may be TRBD2 (6 bases). The germline V gene has CDR1 LNHDA and CDR2 SQIVND (reference sequence). This CDR3 region has 16 residues. Trimming stripped 6 bases from V and 4 bases from J, with 19 bases between. DNA of the CDR3: TGTGCCAGTAGCAGCTCCGGAGGGAGTAAATACAATGAGCAGTTCTTC. This encodes CASSSSGGSKYNEQFF.

This rearrangement joins TRBV18 to TRBJ2-2; D gene uncertain. Between the trimmed V and J ends, which lost 2 bases and 6 bases, there was a span of 10 bases. This CDR3 has 14 residues. The germline V gene encodes CDR1 KGHSH and CDR2 LQKENI. The CDR3 nucleotides are TGTGCCAGCTCACCAAGTTATCCGGCCGGGGAGCTGTTTTTT. Translation gives CASSPSYPAGELFF.

V is TRBV19 and J is TRBJ1-1, with D unresolved. Trimming took off 2 bases at V and 7 bases at J, with 5 bases between the two ends. The germline CDR1 and CDR2 sequences are LNHDA and SQIVND (reference sequence). This CDR3 has 11 amino acids. CDR3 residues: CASSISLEAFF. As DNA, the CDR3 is TGTGCCAGTAGTATATCCCTTGAAGCTTTCTTT.

The genes are TRBV6-5 and TRBJ2-5; 12 bases align to TRBD2. The CDR3 runs to 14 residues. V dropped 7 bases and J dropped 4; count of bases not matched to a gene: 4. CDR1 is MNHEY and CDR2 is SVGAGI in the germline V gene. The CDR3 reads CASTGLAGLETQYF. In nucleotides, the CDR3 is TGTGCCAGCACCGGACTAGCGGGATTAGAGACCCAGTACTTC.